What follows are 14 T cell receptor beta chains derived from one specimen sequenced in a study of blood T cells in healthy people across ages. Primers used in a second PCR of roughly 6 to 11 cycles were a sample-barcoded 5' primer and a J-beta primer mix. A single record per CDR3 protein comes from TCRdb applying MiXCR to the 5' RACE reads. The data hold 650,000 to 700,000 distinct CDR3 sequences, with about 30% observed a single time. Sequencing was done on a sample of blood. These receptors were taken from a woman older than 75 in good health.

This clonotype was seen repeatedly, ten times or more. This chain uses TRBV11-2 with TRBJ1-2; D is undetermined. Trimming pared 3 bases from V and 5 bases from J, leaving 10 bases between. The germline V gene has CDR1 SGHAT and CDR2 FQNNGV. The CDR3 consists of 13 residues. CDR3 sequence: CASSLADYYGYTF. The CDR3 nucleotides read TGTGCCAGCAGCTTGGCAGACTATTATGGCTACACCTTC.

The CDR3 nucleotides are TGTGCCAGCAGCCCCTTGACAGAGCAAGAGACCCAGTACTTC. Translation gives CASSPLTEQETQYF. The V call is TRBV13, the J call TRBJ2-5; tentatively, D is TRBD1 (5 bases). Trimming left V 5 bases short and J 2 bases short, with 12 bases between. This CDR3 has 14 residues. Looked up from germline, CDR1 is PRHDT and CDR2 is FYEKMQ (reference sequence).

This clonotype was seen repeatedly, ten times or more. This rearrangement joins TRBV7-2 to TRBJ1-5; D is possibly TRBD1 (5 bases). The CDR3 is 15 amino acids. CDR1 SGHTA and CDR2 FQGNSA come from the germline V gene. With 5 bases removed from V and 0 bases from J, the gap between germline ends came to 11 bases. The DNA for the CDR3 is TGTGCCAGCAGCGCGGGACCCGGTAGCAATCAGCCCCAGCATTTT. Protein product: CASSAGPGSNQPQHF.

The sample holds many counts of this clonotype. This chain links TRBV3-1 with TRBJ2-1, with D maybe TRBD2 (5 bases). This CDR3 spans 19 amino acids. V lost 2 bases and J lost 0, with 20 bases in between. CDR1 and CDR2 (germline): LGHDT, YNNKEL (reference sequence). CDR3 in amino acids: CASSQRFLAPVSSYNEQFF. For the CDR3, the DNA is TGTGCCAGCAGCCAACGGTTCCTAGCCCCCGTGAGCTCCTACAATGAGCAGTTCTTC.

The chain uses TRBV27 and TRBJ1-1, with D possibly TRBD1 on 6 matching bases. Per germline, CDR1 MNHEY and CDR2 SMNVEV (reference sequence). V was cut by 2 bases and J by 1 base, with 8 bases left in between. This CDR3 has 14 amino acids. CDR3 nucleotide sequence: TGTGCCAGCAGTTTAATGACAGGGAACACTGAAGCTTTCTTT. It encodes CASSLMTGNTEAFF.

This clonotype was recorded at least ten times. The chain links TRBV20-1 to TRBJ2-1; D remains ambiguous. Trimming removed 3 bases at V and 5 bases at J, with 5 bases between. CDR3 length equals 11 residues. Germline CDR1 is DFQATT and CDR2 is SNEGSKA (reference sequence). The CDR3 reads CSASPDNEQFF. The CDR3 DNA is TGCAGTGCTAGCCCCGACAATGAGCAGTTCTTC.

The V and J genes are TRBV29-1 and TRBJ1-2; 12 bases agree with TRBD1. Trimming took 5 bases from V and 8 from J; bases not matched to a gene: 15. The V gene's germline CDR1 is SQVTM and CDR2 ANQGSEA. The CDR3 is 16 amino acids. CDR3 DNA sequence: TGCAGCGTTAACAAAGGGACAGGGGGCGCAGTGTGGGGCTACACCTTC. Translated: CSVNKGTGGAVWGYTF.

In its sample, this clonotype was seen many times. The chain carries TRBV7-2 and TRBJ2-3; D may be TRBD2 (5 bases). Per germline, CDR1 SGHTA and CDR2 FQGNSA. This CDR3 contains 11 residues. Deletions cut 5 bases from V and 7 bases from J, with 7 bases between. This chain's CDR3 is CASSPGNTQYF. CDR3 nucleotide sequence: TGTGCCAGCAGCCCCGGGAATACGCAGTATTTT.

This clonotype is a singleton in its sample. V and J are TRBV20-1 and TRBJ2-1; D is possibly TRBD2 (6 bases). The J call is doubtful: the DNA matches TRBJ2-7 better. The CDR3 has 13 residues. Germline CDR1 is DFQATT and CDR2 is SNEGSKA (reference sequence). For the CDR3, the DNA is TGCAGTGCCGGGGGAACGGCACTCTACGAGCAGTACTTC. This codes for CSAGGTALYEQYF.

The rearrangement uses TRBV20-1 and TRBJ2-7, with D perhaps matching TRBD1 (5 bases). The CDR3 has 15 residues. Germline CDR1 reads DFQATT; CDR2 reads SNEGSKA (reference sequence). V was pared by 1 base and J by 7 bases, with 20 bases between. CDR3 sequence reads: CSARAVQAGKGEQYF. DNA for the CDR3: TGCAGTGCTAGAGCAGTCCAGGCAGGGAAGGGAGAGCAGTACTTC.

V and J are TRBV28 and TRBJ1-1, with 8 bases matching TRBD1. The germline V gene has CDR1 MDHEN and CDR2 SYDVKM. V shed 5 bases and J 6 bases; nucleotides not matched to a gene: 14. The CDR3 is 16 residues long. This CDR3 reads CASSPPTGAMRAEAFF. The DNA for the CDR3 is TGTGCCAGCAGTCCGCCGACAGGGGCGATGAGAGCTGAAGCTTTCTTT.

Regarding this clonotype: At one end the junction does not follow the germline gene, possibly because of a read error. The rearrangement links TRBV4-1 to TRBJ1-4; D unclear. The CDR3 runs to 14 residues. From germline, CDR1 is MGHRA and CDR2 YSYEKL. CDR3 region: CASSPSGSNEKRFF. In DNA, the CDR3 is TGCGCCAGCAGTCCTAGTGGGAGTAATGAAAAACGGTTTTTT.

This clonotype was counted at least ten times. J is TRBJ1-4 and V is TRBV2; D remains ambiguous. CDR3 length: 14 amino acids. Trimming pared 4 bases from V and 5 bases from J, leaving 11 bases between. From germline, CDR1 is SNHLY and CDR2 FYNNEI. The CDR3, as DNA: TGTGCCAGCAGTGGAGGGCGGATGAATGAAAAACTGTTTTTT. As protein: CASSGGRMNEKLFF.

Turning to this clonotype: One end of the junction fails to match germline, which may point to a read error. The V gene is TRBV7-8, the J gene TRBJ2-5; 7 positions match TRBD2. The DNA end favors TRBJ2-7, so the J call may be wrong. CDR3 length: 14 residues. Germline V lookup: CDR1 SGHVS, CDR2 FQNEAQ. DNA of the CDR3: TGCGCCAGCAGATTTAAAGCGGGAAGCTACGAGCAGTACTTC. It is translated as CASRFKAGSYEQYF.